This T cell receptor beta chain appears in the sequencing data of a study of T-cell memory formation after mild COVID-19. TCRdb analysed the 5' RACE reads with MiXCR anew, one entry per CDR3 protein. The sample yields fewer than 700,000 distinct CDR3 sequences, about 22% seen once. CDR1 SGHTA and CDR2 FQGTGA come from the germline V gene. There are 15 residues in the CDR3. After removal of 6 bases from V and 2 bases from J, the junction contained 6 bases not matched to a gene. The study's findings and limits: Clones shrinking from day 15 to 85 showed even CD4/CD8 mixes; later expanders tilted CD4+. Several responding clones turned up in pre-infection memory, indicating that cross-reactive memory may have taken part.

Of note for this clonotype: What it binds is not known.

The clonotype originates from an adult woman who had mild COVID-19 (a few samples of this study predate the infection). Cell type and time point are not known. The chain combines TRBV7-3 with TRBJ2-1, with TRBD2 matching 8 bases. The sequencing input was PBMCs or a T cell subset sorted from them (not recorded which). Here the CDR3 DNA reads TGTGCCAGCAGGAATACGGGGGGGCCCTACAATGAGCAGTTCTTC. It is translated as CASRNTGGPYNEQFF.